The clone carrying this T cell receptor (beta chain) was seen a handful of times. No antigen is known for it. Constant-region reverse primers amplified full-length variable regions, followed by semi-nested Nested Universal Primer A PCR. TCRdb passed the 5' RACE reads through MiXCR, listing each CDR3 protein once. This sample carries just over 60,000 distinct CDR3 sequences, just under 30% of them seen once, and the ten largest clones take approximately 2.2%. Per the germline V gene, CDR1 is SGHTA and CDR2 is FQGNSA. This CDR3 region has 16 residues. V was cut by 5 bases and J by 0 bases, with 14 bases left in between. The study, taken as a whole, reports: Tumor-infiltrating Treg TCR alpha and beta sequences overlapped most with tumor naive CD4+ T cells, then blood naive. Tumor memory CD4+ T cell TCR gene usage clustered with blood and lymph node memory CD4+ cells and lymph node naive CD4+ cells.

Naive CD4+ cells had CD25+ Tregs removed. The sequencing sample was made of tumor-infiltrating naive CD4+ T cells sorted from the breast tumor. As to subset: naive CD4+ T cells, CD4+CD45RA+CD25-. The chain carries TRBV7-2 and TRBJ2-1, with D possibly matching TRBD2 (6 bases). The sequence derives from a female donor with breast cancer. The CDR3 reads CASSHGDSRSYNEQFF. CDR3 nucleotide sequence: TGTGCCAGCAGCCATGGGGACTCCCGCTCCTACAATGAGCAGTTCTTC.